This passage covers 6 T cell receptor beta chains from one sample sequenced in a study of shared clonotypes between healthy human individuals. Generated by immunoSEQ multiplex PCR, the TCRdb table keeps only in-frame clones and is missing some. Among approximately 720,000 clones listed, 90% to 95% were seen once. Naive CD8 populations comprised CD45RO-negative cells positively selected for CCR7, excluding terminally differentiated effector memory CD45RA+ cells. Sequencing was performed on naive CD8+ T cells sorted from blood. All receptors come from a man in his thirties or forties in good health.

This chain links TRBV11-2 with TRBJ2-7; D is ambiguous. CDR3 size: 15 residues. In germline, CDR1 is SGHAT, CDR2 FQNNGV. V was trimmed by 5 bases and J by 0 bases, leaving 14 bases between them. CDR3 DNA sequence: TGTGCCAGCAGCCCCCTGCCCCGGAACTCCTACGAGCAGTACTTC. Translation: CASSPLPRNSYEQYF.

V and J are TRBV27 and TRBJ1-1, with D uncertain. The CDR3 extends over 13 amino acids. V was clipped by 5 bases and J by 3 bases, with 10 bases between them. The V gene's germline CDR1 is MNHEY and CDR2 SMNVEV (reference sequence). CDR3 sequence: CASSPLGDTEAFF. In DNA form, the CDR3 reads TGTGCCAGCAGTCCCCTGGGAGACACTGAAGCTTTCTTT.

On this clone: In the same sample, other DNA sequences code for this CDR3. J is TRBJ1-1 and V is TRBV27, with 9 bases matching TRBD1. The J segment lost 6 bases and the V segment lost 3 bases, leaving 2 bases of the junction unmatched. CDR3 length: 13 residues. The V gene's germline CDR1 is MNHEY and CDR2 SMNVEV (reference sequence). The CDR3 DNA sequence: TGTGCCAGCAGTTTGGACAGGGGCGCTGAAGCTTTCTTT. Residues: CASSLDRGAEAFF.

This sequence joins TRBV11-2 and TRBJ2-7; 9 bases agree with TRBD2. V gave up 0 bases and J gave up 2 bases; unmatched junction bases: 2. The CDR3 loop spans 15 amino acids. Germline-derived CDR1 and CDR2 are SGHAT and FQNNGV. CDR3 loop: CASSLEIAGAYEQYF. CDR3 nucleotides: TGTGCCAGCAGCTTAGAGATAGCGGGGGCCTACGAGCAGTACTTC.

The V gene is TRBV25-1, the J gene TRBJ2-3; no firm D call. In germline, CDR1 is MGHDK, CDR2 SYGVNS. V lost 0 bases to trimming and J lost 8 bases, with 12 bases between them. The CDR3 is made up of 14 amino acids. The DNA of the CDR3 is TGTGCCAGCAGTGAATATAACACGATGAGTACGCAGTATTTT. Protein sequence: CASSEYNTMSTQYF. Together with reference TRBV25-1 and TRBJ2-3, the CDR3 gives the full variable domain: EADIYQTPRYLVIGTGKKITLECSQTMGHDKMYWYQQDPGMELHLIHYSYGVNSTEKGDLSSESTVSRIRTEHFPLTLESARPSHTSQYLCASSEYNTMSTQYFGPGTRLTVL.

The chain is built from TRBV29-1 and TRBJ2-7; D call uncertain. Germline CDR1 and CDR2: SQVTM and ANQGSEA. The CDR3 loop spans 13 amino acids. Trimming took off 4 bases at V and 3 bases at J, with 13 bases between the two ends. CDR3 in DNA: TGCAGCGTTGTTTGGTACGGCGGCTACGAGCAGTACTTC. This encodes CSVVWYGGYEQYF.